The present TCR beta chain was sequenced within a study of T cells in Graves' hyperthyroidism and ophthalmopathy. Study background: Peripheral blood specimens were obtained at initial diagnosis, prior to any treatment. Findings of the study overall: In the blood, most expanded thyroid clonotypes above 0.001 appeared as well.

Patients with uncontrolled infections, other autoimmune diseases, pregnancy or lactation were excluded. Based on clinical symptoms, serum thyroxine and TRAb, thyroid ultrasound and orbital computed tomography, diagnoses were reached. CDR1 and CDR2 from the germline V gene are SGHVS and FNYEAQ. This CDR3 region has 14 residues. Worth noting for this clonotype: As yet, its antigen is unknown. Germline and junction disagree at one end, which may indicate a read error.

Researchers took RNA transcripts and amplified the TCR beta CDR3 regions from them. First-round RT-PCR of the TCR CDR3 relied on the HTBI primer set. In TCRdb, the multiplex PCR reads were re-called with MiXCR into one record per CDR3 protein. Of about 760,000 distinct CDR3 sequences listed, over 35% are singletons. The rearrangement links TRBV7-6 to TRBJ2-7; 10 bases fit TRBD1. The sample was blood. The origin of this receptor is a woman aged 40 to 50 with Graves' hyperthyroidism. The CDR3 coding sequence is TGTGCCAGCTCACCGGGACAGGGGACCTACAAGCAGTACTTC. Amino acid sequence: CASSPGQGTYKQYF.